The T cell receptor beta chain described here comes from a study of T cells after yellow fever vaccination. By 5'RACE template switching, TCR cDNA was produced, with a universal primer site and UMIs added in the process. TCRdb analysed the 5' RACE reads with MiXCR anew, one entry per CDR3 protein. The sample records hundreds of thousands of distinct CDR3 sequences, around 13% being singletons. The germline gives CDR1 SGHRS, CDR2 YFSETQ. This CDR3 region has 13 residues. V lost 7 bases, J lost 4 bases, and 2 bases stayed unmatched. Worth noting for this clonotype: Its antigen is undetermined.

The study's findings and limits: Weaker in magnitude, the secondary response showed a faster peak on day 5 versus 15. Some clonotypes were seen in both the CD4 and the CD8 compartments. These made up a small share and likely arose from convergent recombination. Most clones from primary vaccination resurfaced after the booster (about 95% CD4, 88% CD8).

This TCR came from a man younger than 35 who received the YFV17D yellow fever vaccine. J is TRBJ2-5 and V is TRBV5-1; 12 nucleotides agree with TRBD2. Sequenced here: CD4+ T cells sorted from PBMCs, sampled 15 days after the yellow fever booster vaccination. The CDR3 sequence is CASELAGGETQYF. Written as DNA, the CDR3 is TGCGCCAGCGAACTAGCGGGGGGAGAGACCCAGTACTTC.